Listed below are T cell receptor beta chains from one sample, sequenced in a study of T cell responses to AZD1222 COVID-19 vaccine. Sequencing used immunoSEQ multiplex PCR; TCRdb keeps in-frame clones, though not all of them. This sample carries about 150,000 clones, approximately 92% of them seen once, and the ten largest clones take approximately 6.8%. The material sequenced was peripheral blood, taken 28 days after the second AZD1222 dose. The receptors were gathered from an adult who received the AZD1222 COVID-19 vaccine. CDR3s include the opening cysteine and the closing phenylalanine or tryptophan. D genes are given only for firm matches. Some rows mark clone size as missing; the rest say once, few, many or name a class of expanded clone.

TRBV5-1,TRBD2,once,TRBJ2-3,CASSWTREFTDTQYF,TGCGCCAGCAGCTGGACTAGGGAGTTCACAGATACGCAGTATTTT
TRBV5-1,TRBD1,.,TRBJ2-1,CASSDAGQGAYNEQFF,TGCGCCAGCAGCGATGCAGGACAGGGGGCCTACAATGAGCAGTTCTTC
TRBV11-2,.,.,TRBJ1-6,CASNPGPNSPLHF,TGTGCCAGCAACCCGGGTCCTAATTCACCCCTCCACTTT
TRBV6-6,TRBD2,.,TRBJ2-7,CASSSSGGQIYEQYF,TGTGCCAGCAGCTCTAGCGGGGGGCAAATCTACGAGCAGTACTTC
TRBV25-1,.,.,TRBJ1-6,CASSESYLWQNNSPLHF,TGTGCCAGCAGTGAATCCTACTTATGGCAGAATAATTCACCCCTCCACTTT
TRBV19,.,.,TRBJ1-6,CASRTGTGNSPLHF,TGTGCCAGTCGAACCGGGACGGGGAATTCACCCCTCCACTTT
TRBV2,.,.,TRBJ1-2,CASSEGYTF,TGTGCCAGCAGCGAAGGCTACACCTTC
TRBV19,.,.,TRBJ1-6,CASSPARGQKPLHF,TGTGCCAGTAGCCCGGCAAGGGGTCAAAAACCCCTCCACTTT
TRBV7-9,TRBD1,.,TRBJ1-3,CASSLRQGYENTIYF,TGTGCCAGCAGCTTAAGACAGGGGTACGAAAACACCATATATTTT
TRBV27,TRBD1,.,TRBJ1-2,CASSQDRISYTF,TGTGCCAGCAGCCAGGACAGGATCAGCTACACCTTC
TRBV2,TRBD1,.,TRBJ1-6,CASRQTGGNSPLHF,TGTGCCAGCAGGCAGACAGGGGGTAATTCACCCCTCCACTTT
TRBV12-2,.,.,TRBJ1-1,CASRLNEWNFSNTEAFF,TGTGCAAGTCGCTTAAATGAGTGGAACTTCTCAAACACTGAAGCTTTCTTT
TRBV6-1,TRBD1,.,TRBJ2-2,CASSGSGTEYTGELFF,TGTGCCAGCAGTGGATCCGGGACAGAGTACACCGGGGAGCTGTTTTTT
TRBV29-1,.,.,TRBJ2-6,CSVIVVAGANVLTF,TGCAGCGTAATTGTGGTAGCCGGGGCCAACGTCCTGACTTTC
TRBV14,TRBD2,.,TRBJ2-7,CASSQDTLASSYEQYF,TGTGCCAGCAGCCAAGATACACTAGCGAGCTCCTACGAGCAGTACTTC
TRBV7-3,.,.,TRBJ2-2,CASSHQEAGELFF,TGTGCCAGCAGTCACCAGGAGGCCGGGGAGCTGTTTTTT
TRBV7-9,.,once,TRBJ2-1,CASSPSSGSSYNEQFF,TGTGCCAGCAGCCCGAGTAGCGGAAGCTCCTACAATGAGCAGTTCTTC